This passage covers 26 T cell receptor beta chains from one sample sequenced in a study of T cell responses to AZD1222 COVID-19 vaccine. The method was immunoSEQ multiplex PCR; TCRdb's version includes in-frame clones alone and lacks a portion of them. The data show some 95,000 clones, 65% to 90% seen once. The sequenced sample was peripheral blood, obtained on day 0 of AZD1222 vaccination. The receptors derive from an adult in good health.

Only one count was recorded for this clone. The rearrangement links TRBV5-1 to TRBJ2-1; 10 nucleotides line up with TRBD2. This CDR3 has 15 residues. From germline, CDR1 is SGHRS and CDR2 YFSETQ. V shed 4 bases and J 1 base; nucleotides not matched to a gene: 2. The DNA of the CDR3 is TGCGCCAGCAGCATGACTAGCGGGTCCTACAATGAGCAGTTCTTC. This codes for CASSMTSGSYNEQFF.

The V call is TRBV5-4, the J call TRBJ1-2, with TRBD1 matching 7 bases. Trimming took 3 bases from V and 4 from J; bases not matched to a gene: 21. This CDR3 region has 19 residues. The germline gives CDR1 SGHNT, CDR2 YYREEE (reference sequence). CDR3: CASSSAVGQGGWGLYGYTF. CDR3 nucleotide sequence: TGTGCCAGCAGCTCTGCCGTGGGGCAGGGGGGATGGGGGCTCTATGGCTACACCTTC.

The chain combines TRBV5-5 with TRBJ2-7; no definite D call. The CDR3 spans 12 residues. V was clipped by 2 bases and J by 4 bases, with 7 bases between them. The germline CDR1 and CDR2 sequences are SGHKS and YYEKEE (reference sequence). Here the CDR3 reads CASSLVRYEQYF. CDR3 nucleotides: TGTGCCAGCAGCTTAGTTCGTTACGAGCAGTACTTC.

The J gene is TRBJ2-2, the V gene TRBV7-2; 9 bases map to TRBD2. V lost 5 bases, J lost 7 bases, and 11 bases stayed unmatched. Germline CDR1 SGHTA, CDR2 FQGNSA. The CDR3 contains 16 residues. Here the CDR3 reads CASSAQGLARGGELFF. The CDR3 DNA follows: TGTGCCAGCAGCGCCCAAGGACTAGCGAGAGGCGGGGAGCTGTTTTTT. The full variable domain, in which reference TRBV7-2 and TRBJ2-2 provide the parts outside the CDR3, is GAGVSQSPSNKVTEKGKDVELRCDPISGHTALYWYRQSLGQGLEFLIYFQGNSAPDKSGLPSDRFSAERTGGSVSTLTIQRTQQEDSAVYLCASSAQGLARGGELFFGEGSRLTVL.

The J gene is TRBJ2-7, the V gene TRBV7-8, with unresolved D. Germline V gene lookup returns CDR1 SGHVS and CDR2 FQNEAQ. The CDR3 is 14 amino acids. The V and J ends lost 5 bases and 6 bases respectively, with 17 bases between them. For the CDR3, the DNA is TGTGCCAGCAGCGTCGTAGGGAACCTAGGCGAGCAGTACTTC. Translation: CASSVVGNLGEQYF.

The gene calls are TRBV19 and TRBJ2-1, with 14 bases fitting TRBD2. Germline lookup yields CDR1 LNHDA and CDR2 SQIVND (reference sequence). V was clipped by 6 bases and J by 9 bases; unmatched bases: 10. The CDR3 contains 16 residues. In nucleotides, the CDR3 is TGTGCCAGTAGCGCATGGGGACTAGCGGGAGTTGGTGAGCAGTTCTTC. This sequence encodes CASSAWGLAGVGEQFF.

This chain links TRBV6-2 or TRBV6-3 with TRBJ2-1; possible D gene TRBD2, 6 bases. The ends were cut back, 5 bases at V and 12 bases at J, with 29 bases in the middle. CDR3 length: 17 residues. In germline, CDR1 is MNHEY, CDR2 SVGEGT. In DNA, the CDR3 is TGTGCCAGCAGTCAAACGACTAGGCCCATTGCAAGGTTGGGGCAGTTCTTC. Translating it yields CASSQTTRPIARLGQFF.

The rearrangement joins TRBV2 to TRBJ2-1; TRBD2 aligns across 9 bases. Germline V gene data show CDR1 as SNHLY and CDR2 as FYNNEI. After removal of 5 bases from V and 9 bases from J, the junction contained 14 bases not matched to a gene. The CDR3 has 16 amino acids. CDR3 loop: CASSRGTSLDKTEQFF. The DNA for the CDR3 is TGTGCCAGCAGTAGGGGGACTAGCCTCGACAAGACTGAGCAGTTCTTC.

This clone was picked up a small number of times. The chain carries TRBV19 and TRBJ1-5; tentatively, D is TRBD1 (5 bases). Looked up from germline, CDR1 is LNHDA and CDR2 is SQIVND (reference sequence). The ends were cut back, 1 base at V and 5 bases at J, with 12 bases in the middle. The CDR3 is 15 residues long. The CDR3 here is CASSIGGGSYQPQHF. The CDR3, as DNA: TGTGCCAGTAGTATAGGGGGGGGTTCCTATCAGCCCCAGCATTTT.

The CDR3 reads CASSEGGVDTEAFF. The DNA of the CDR3 is TGCGCCAGCAGTGAGGGGGGAGTGGACACTGAAGCTTTCTTT. The chain carries TRBV10-1 and TRBJ1-1; the D gene is possibly TRBD1 (5 bases). V lost 2 bases and J 3 bases, leaving 10 bases between the germline ends. This CDR3 contains 14 residues. Germline V gene data show CDR1 as WNHNN and CDR2 as SYGVQD (reference sequence).

This chain uses TRBV5-5 with TRBJ2-7, with 10 bases that match TRBD1. J was trimmed by 4 bases and V by 3 bases; bases with no gene match: 1. This CDR3 has 13 residues. CDR1 is SGHKS and CDR2 is YYEKEE in the germline V gene (reference sequence). CDR3 amino acids: CASSWGQGYEQYF. CDR3 nucleotide sequence: TGTGCCAGCAGCTGGGGACAGGGGTACGAGCAGTACTTC.

The chain has TRBV21-1 and TRBJ2-7; the table calls TRBD2, which could not be checked here. TRBV21-1 is designated a pseudogene. This CDR3 contains 13 residues. This CDR3 reads CASSNSGRCEQYF. The CDR3 DNA reads TGTGCCAGCAGCAATAGCGGGAGGTGCGAGCAGTACTTC.

The chain carries TRBV5-8 and TRBJ1-1; possibly TRBD1 for D (5 bases). This CDR3 region has 15 residues. The V gene's germline CDR1 is SGHTS and CDR2 YDEGEE. V lost 2 bases to trimming and J lost 4 bases, with 15 bases between them. CDR3 amino acids: CASSLGLRGSTEAFF. The CDR3 DNA is TGTGCCAGCAGCTTAGGGCTAAGGGGAAGCACTGAAGCTTTCTTT.

The V and J genes are TRBV30 and TRBJ2-3; D is perhaps TRBD1 or TRBD2 (6 bases each). In germline, CDR1 is GTSNPN, CDR2 SVGIG (reference sequence). The CDR3 consists of 15 residues. Trimming removed 2 bases from V and 3 bases from J, with 15 bases in between. CDR3 nucleotides: TGTGCCTGGAGTCTCCGGGGGCTAGCGACAGATACGCAGTATTTT. It encodes CAWSLRGLATDTQYF. The full variable domain, completed using reference TRBV30 and TRBJ2-3, is SQTIHQWPATLVQPVGSPLSLECTVEGTSNPNLYWYRQAAGRGLQLLFYSVGIGQISSEVPQNLSASRPQDRQFILSSKKLLLSDSGFYLCAWSLRGLATDTQYFGPGTRLTVL.

The V gene is TRBV6-6, the J gene TRBJ2-2; D may be TRBD2 (5 bases). The CDR3 length is 14 residues. V was pared by 4 bases and J by 3 bases, with 9 bases between. The V gene's germline CDR1 is MNHNY and CDR2 SVGAGI (reference sequence). Here the CDR3 reads CASSSLDYTGELFF. CDR3 nucleotides: TGTGCCAGCAGTTCCCTGGACTACACCGGGGAGCTGTTTTTT.

The V and J genes are TRBV7-2 and TRBJ2-1, with D possibly matching TRBD1 (6 bases). CDR1 is SGHTA and CDR2 is FQGNSA in the germline V gene. The CDR3 has 17 residues. V lost 0 bases, J lost 9 bases, and 21 bases lay in between. The CDR3 protein is CASSLASTVPVRGEQFF. CDR3 coding DNA: TGTGCCAGCAGCTTAGCGTCGACAGTCCCGGTCAGGGGTGAGCAGTTCTTC.

A few counts support this clone. One end of the junction varies from germline; a read error may be responsible. The chain's CDR3 is CASSLGRWGDRDF. CDR3 coding DNA: TGTGCCAGCAGCTTAGGACGGTGGGGGGACCGGGATTTT. This chain joins TRBV7-9 and TRBJ1-1; D may be TRBD1 (5 bases). Germline CDR1 SEHNR, CDR2 FQNEAQ (reference sequence). The length of the CDR3 is 13 residues.

The V call is TRBV3-1 (or the pseudogene TRBV3-2), the J call TRBJ2-7; 11 bases fit TRBD1. The CDR3 length is 15 residues. Germline CDR1 reads LGHDT; CDR2 reads YNNKEL (reference sequence). Losses at the gene ends were 1 base for V and 6 bases for J; bases not matched to a gene: 5. The CDR3 DNA reads as TGTGCCAGCAGCCAAGTGGGGGACAGGGGGTCCGAGCAGTACTTC. Its protein product is CASSQVGDRGSEQYF.

The chain has TRBV30 and TRBJ2-1; TRBD2 agrees at 7 bases. After removal of 5 bases from V and 5 bases from J, the junction contained 6 bases not matched to a gene. This CDR3 region has 13 residues. The germline gives CDR1 GTSNPN, CDR2 SVGIG (reference sequence). The CDR3 sequence is CAWSNSGHNEQFF. CDR3 sequence (DNA): TGTGCCTGGTCAAATAGCGGGCACAATGAGCAGTTCTTC.

The J gene is TRBJ2-7, the V gene TRBV7-8, with D uncertain. Trimming removed 1 base from V and 3 bases from J, with 13 bases in between. Germline V gives CDR1 SGHVS, CDR2 FQNEAQ. The CDR3 sequence is 15 residues long. CDR3 DNA sequence: TGTGCCAGCAGCTTAGTTATGAACACCGACTACGAGCAGTACTTC. It codes for CASSLVMNTDYEQYF.

V is TRBV6-5 and J is TRBJ2-7; 8 bases agree with TRBD2. Per the germline V gene, CDR1 is MNHEY and CDR2 is SVGAGI. The J segment lost 3 bases and the V segment lost 7 bases, leaving 8 bases of the junction unmatched. The CDR3 totals 14 residues. This chain's CDR3 is CASTMAGGRYEQYF. CDR3 bases: TGTGCCAGCACCATGGCGGGAGGCCGCTACGAGCAGTACTTC.

The chain recombines TRBV29-1 with TRBJ1-5; weak D call: TRBD1 (6 bases). The ends were cut back, 6 bases at V and 4 bases at J, with 10 bases in the middle. In germline, CDR1 is SQVTM, CDR2 ANQGSEA. CDR3 length equals 12 residues. In DNA form, the CDR3 reads TGCAGCGTAGGACAGTCGAATCAGCCCCAGCATTTT. Translated, it gives CSVGQSNQPQHF.

The chain is built from TRBV4-1 and TRBJ2-7; D unclear. V was clipped by 6 bases and J by 3 bases, with 15 bases between them. The CDR3 has 14 residues. The germline V gene encodes CDR1 MGHRA and CDR2 YSYEKL. The CDR3 DNA reads as TGCGCCAGCAGGCCCCGGACCGCAGACTACGAGCAGTACTTC. Residues: CASRPRTADYEQYF.

The chain joins TRBV7-2 to TRBJ2-7; TRBD2 matches 12 bases. The CDR3 sequence is 19 residues long. V shed 0 bases, J shed 0 bases, and the junction held 9 bases outside the gene matches. CDR1 and CDR2 from the germline V gene are SGHTA and FQGNSA. The CDR3 nucleotides are TGTGCCAGCAGCTTAGCGCCACCCCTAGCGGGGGGGGCCTCCTACGAGCAGTACTTC. Translation: CASSLAPPLAGGASYEQYF.

The chain couples TRBV5-1 to TRBJ1-4; no clear D gene. Germline CDR1 SGHRS, CDR2 YFSETQ. The V and J ends lost 6 bases and 3 bases respectively, with 18 bases between them. This CDR3 comprises 16 residues. The CDR3, as DNA: TGCGCCAGCACCCGAACTGGGCCCTTGGCTAATGAAAAACTGTTTTTT. It is translated as CASTRTGPLANEKLFF.

This rearrangement joins TRBV28 to TRBJ1-1; D is perhaps TRBD1 (6 bases). The length of the CDR3 is 16 residues. V was trimmed by 2 bases and J by 1 base, leaving 14 bases between them. Germline V gene lookup returns CDR1 MDHEN and CDR2 SYDVKM. The CDR3 region is CASSLPLQGRNTEAFF. The CDR3 region has the DNA TGTGCCAGCAGTTTACCACTACAGGGAAGGAACACTGAAGCTTTCTTT.